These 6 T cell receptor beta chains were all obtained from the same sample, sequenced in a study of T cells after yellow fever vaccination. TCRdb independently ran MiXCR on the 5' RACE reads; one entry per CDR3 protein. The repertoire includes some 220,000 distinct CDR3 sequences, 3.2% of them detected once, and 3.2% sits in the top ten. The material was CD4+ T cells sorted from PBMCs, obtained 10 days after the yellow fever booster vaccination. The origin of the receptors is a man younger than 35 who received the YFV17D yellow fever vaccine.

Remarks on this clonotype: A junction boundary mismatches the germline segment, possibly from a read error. The CDR3: CGSSFSYQETQYF. As DNA, the CDR3 is TGCGGCAGCAGCTTTAGTTACCAAGAGACCCAGTACTTC. J is TRBJ2-5 and V is TRBV5-1, with D hard to call. This CDR3 spans 13 amino acids. CDR1 and CDR2 from the germline V gene are SGHRS and YFSETQ. The variable domain in full, completed from reference TRBV5-1 and TRBJ2-5, reads KAGVTQTPRYLIKTRGQQVTLSCSPISGHRSVSWYQQTPGQGLQFLFEYFSETQRNKGNFPGRFSGRQFSNSRSEMNVSTLELGDSALYLCGSSFSYQETQYFGPGTRLLVL.

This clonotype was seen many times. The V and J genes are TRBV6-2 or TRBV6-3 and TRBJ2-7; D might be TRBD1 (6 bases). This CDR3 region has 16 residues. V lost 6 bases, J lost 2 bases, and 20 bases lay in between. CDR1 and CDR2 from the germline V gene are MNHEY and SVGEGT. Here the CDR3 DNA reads TGTGCCAGCAGGGACCCACCGGGACAAGTAACCTACGAGCAGTACTTC. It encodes CASRDPPGQVTYEQYF.

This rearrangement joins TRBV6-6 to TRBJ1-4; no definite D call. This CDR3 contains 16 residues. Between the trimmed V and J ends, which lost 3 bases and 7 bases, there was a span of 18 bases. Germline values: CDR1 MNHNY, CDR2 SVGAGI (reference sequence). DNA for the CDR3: TGTGCCAGCAGTTATGGAACCGGGAAGTCGGGTGAAAAACTGTTTTTT. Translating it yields CASSYGTGKSGEKLFF.

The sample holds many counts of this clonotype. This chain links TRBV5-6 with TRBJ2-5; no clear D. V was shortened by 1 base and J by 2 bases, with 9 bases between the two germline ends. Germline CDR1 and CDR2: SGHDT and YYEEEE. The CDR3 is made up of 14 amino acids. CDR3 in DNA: TGTGCCAGCAGCTTGCGCGTCGGACAAGAGACCCAGTACTTC. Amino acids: CASSLRVGQETQYF.

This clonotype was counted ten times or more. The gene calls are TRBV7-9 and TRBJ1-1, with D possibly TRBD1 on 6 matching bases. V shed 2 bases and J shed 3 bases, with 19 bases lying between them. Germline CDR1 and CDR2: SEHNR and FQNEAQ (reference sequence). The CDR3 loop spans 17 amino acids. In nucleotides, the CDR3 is TGTGCCAGCAGCTTAAAAAGATCTACCGACAGGCACACTGAAGCTTTCTTT. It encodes CASSLKRSTDRHTEAFF.

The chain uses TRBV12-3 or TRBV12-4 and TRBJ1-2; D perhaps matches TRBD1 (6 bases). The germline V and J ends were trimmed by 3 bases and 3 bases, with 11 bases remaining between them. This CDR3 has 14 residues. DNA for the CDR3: TGTGCCAGCAGTTTGTCCGGGGGCGACTATGGCTACACCTTC. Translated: CASSLSGGDYGYTF.